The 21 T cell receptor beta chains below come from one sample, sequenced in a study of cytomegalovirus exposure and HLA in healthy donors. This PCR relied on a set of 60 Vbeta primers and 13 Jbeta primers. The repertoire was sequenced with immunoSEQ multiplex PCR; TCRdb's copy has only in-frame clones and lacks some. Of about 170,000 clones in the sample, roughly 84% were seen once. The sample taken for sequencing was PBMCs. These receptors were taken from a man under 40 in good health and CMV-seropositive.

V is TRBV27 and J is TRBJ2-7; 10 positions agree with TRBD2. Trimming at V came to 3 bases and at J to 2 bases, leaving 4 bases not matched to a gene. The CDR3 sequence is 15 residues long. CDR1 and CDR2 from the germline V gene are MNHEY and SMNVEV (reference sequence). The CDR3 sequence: CASSLRLAGAYEQYF. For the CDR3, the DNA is TGTGCCAGCAGTTTGAGACTAGCGGGCGCCTACGAGCAGTACTTC.

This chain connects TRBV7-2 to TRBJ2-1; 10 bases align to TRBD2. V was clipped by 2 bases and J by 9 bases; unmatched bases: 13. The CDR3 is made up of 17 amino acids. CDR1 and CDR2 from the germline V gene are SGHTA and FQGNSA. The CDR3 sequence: CASSLSRAGGPNPEQFF. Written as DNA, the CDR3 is TGTGCCAGCAGCTTAAGTCGAGCGGGAGGGCCAAATCCTGAGCAGTTCTTC.

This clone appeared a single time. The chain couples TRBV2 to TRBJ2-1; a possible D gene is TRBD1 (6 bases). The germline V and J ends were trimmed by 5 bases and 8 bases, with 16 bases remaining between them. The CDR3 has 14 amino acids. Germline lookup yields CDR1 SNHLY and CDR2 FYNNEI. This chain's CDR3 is CASSRRGSVDEQFF. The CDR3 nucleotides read TGTGCCAGCAGTCGCAGGGGTTCAGTCGATGAGCAGTTCTTC.

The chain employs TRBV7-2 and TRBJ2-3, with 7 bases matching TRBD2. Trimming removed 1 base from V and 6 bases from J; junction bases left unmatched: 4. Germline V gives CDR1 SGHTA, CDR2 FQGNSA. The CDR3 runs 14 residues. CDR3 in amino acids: CASSLEGRVDTQYF. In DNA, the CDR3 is TGTGCCAGCAGCTTAGAGGGGAGGGTGGATACGCAGTATTTT.

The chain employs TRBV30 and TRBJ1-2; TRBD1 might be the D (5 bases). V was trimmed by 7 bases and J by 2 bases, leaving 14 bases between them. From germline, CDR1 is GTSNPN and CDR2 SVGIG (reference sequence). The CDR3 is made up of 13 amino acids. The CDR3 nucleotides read TGTGCCTCGGGCGGGGGGGGGAACTATGGCTACACCTTC. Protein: CASGGGGNYGYTF.

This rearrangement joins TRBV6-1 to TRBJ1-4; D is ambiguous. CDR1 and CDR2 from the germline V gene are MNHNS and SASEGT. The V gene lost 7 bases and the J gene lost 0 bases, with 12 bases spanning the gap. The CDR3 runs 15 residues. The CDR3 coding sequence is TGTGCCAGCATTACCGGTCCTGCAACTAATGAAAAACTGTTTTTT. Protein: CASITGPATNEKLFF.

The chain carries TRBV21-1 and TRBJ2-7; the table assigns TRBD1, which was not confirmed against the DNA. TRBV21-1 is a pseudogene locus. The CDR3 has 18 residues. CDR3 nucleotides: TGTGCCAGCAGCAAGCAGAGAAGTATCCGGGACAGGATCTACGAGCAGTACGTC. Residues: CASSKQRSIRDRIYEQYV.

CDR3 sequence (DNA): TGTGCCAGCTCACGACAGGGTCCCGGGGAGCTGTTTTTT. Its protein is CASSRQGPGELFF. V usage is TRBV18 and J usage is TRBJ2-2; 7 positions match TRBD1. CDR3 length: 13 residues. The germline V gene has CDR1 KGHSH and CDR2 LQKENI. The junction had 2 bases not matched to a gene; V was cut back by 4 bases and J by 6 bases.

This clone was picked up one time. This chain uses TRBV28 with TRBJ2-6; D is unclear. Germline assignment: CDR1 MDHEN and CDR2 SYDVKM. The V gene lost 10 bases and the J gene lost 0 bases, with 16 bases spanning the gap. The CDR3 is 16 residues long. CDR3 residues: CATEPGQLSGANVLTF. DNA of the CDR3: TGTGCCACTGAGCCGGGTCAGCTCTCTGGGGCCAACGTCCTGACTTTC.

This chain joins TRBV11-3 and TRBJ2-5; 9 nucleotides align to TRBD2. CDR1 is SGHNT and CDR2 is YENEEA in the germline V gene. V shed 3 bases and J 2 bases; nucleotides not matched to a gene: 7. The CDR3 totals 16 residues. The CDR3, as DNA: TGTGCCAGCAGCTTCTTCCCGACTAGCGGACAAGAGACCCAGTACTTC. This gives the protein CASSFFPTSGQETQYF.

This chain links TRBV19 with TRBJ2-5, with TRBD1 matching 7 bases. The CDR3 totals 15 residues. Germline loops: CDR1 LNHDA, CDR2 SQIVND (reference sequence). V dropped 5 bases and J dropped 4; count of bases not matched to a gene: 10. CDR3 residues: CASSQQTGWGETQYF. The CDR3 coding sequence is TGTGCCAGTAGTCAACAGACAGGGTGGGGAGAGACCCAGTACTTC.

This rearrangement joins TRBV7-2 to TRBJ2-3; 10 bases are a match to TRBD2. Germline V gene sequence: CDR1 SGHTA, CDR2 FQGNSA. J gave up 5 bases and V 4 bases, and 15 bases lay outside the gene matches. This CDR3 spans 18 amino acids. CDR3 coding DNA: TGTGCCAGCAGCTCCCAGAGCACCCTAGCGGGAGTTGTAGATACGCAGTATTTT. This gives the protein CASSSQSTLAGVVDTQYF. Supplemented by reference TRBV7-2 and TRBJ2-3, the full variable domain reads GAGVSQSPSNKVTEKGKDVELRCDPISGHTALYWYRQSLGQGLEFLIYFQGNSAPDKSGLPSDRFSAERTGGSVSTLTIQRTQQEDSAVYLCASSSQSTLAGVVDTQYFGPGTRLTVL.

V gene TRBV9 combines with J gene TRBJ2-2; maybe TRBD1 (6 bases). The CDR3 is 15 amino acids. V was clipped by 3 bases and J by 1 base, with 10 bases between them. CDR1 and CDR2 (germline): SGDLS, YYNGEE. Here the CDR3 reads CASSDRQVNTGELFF. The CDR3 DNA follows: TGTGCCAGCAGCGACCGACAGGTGAACACCGGGGAGCTGTTTTTT.

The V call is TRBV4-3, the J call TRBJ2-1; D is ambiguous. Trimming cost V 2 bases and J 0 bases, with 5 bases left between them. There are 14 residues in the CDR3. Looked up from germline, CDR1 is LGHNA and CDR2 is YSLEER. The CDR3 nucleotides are TGCGCCAGCAGCCAACAACTCTCCTACAATGAGCAGTTCTTC. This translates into CASSQQLSYNEQFF.

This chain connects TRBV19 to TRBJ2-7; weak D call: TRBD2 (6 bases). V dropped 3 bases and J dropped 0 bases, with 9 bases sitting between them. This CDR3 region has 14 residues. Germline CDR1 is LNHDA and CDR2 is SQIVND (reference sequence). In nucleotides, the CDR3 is TGTGCCAGTAGTATTAGCGGCAGCTCCTACGAGCAGTACGTC. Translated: CASSISGSSYEQYV.

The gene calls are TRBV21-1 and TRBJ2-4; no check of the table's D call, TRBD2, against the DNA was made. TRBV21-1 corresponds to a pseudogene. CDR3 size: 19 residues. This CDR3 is CASSKVNSRFGGLGNIQYF. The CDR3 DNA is TGTGCCAGCAGCAAAGTAAATTCTAGGTTTGGTGGCCTAGGAAACATTCAGTACTTC.

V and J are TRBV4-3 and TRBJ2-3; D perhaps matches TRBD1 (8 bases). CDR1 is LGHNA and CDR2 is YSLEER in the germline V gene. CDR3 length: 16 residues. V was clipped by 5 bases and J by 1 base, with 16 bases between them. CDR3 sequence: CASSTRTGRGTDTQYF. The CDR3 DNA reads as TGCGCCAGCAGCACCCGGACAGGGAGGGGCACAGATACGCAGTATTTT.

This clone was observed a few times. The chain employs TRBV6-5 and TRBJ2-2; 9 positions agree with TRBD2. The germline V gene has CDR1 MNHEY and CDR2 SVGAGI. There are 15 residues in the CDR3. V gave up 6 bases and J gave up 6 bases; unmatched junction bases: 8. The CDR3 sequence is CASRPPGLAAGELFF. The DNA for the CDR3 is TGTGCCAGCAGACCTCCGGGACTAGCAGCCGGGGAGCTGTTTTTT.

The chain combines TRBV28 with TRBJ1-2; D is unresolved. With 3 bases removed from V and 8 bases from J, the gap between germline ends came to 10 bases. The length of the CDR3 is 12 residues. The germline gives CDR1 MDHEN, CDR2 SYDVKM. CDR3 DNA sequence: TGTGCCAGCAGTTTTTTTAGTTTGGGCTACACCTTC. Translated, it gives CASSFFSLGYTF.

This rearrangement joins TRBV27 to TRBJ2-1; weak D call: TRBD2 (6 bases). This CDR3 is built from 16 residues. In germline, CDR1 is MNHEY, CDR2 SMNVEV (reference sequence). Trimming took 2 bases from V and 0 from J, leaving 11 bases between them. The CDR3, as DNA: TGTGCCAGCAGTTTAATGGCGGGGAGCTCCTACAATGAGCAGTTCTTC. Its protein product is CASSLMAGSSYNEQFF.

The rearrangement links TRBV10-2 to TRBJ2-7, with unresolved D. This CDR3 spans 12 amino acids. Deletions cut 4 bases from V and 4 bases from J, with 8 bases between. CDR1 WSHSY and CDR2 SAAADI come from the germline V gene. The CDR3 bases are TGCGCCAGCAGTGTAGTGTCGTACGAGCAGTACTTC. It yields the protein CASSVVSYEQYF.